This T cell receptor (beta chain) was captured in a study of somatic mutations in cytotoxic T cells in rheumatoid arthritis. Germline CDR1 reads MGHRA; CDR2 reads YSYEKL. The CDR3 consists of 14 residues. V was trimmed by 1 base and J by 10 bases, leaving 14 bases between them. The assay was immunoSEQ multiplex PCR, and TCRdb's table has in-frame clones only and misses some. Counted here are roughly 32,000 clones, 82% occurring once; the ten biggest clones make up approximately 8%. The receptor comes from an adult with rheumatoid arthritis. Sequencing was done on a sample of CD8+ T cells sorted from blood. The gene calls are TRBV4-1 and TRBJ2-1; D may be TRBD1 (6 bases). The CDR3 bases are TGCGCCAGCAGCCAAGCGTCTACAGGGAGCGAGCAGTTCTTC. This gives the protein CASSQASTGSEQFF.